This passage covers 32 T cell receptor beta chains from one sample sequenced in a study of shared clonotypes between healthy human individuals. TCRdb keeps only in-frame clones here, not all; method: immunoSEQ multiplex PCR. The sample has some 480,000 clones, roughly 85% seen once. The sequenced material came from PBMCs. Source of these receptors: a woman aged 40 to 55 in good health. Some clones in this sample may be carry-over from other donors' samples.

CDR3 nucleotides: TGTGCCAGCAGCTCCGGGACAGGGGGCGCAACTCGGGAGCAGTACTTC. Its protein product is CASSSGTGGATREQYF. The rearrangement links TRBV7-9 to TRBJ2-7; 12 bases map to TRBD1. The junction had 11 bases not matched to a gene; V was cut back by 4 bases and J by 7 bases. This CDR3 has 16 residues. Germline V gene lookup returns CDR1 SEHNR and CDR2 FQNEAQ (reference sequence).

The chain is built from TRBV27 and TRBJ2-1; perhaps TRBD1 as D (6 bases). Trimming left V 5 bases short and J 7 bases short, with 12 bases between. There are 13 residues in the CDR3. Looked up from germline, CDR1 is MNHEY and CDR2 is SMNVEV (reference sequence). The CDR3 DNA is TGTGCCAGCAGTCACGACAGGCGAAATGAGCAGTTCTTC. Its protein is CASSHDRRNEQFF.

The chain has TRBV14 and TRBJ2-3; D unresolved. The germline V gene has CDR1 SGHDN and CDR2 FVKESK. Trimming took 2 bases from V and 0 from J, leaving 12 bases between them. The CDR3 has 16 amino acids. CDR3 sequence: CASSQIGLLSTDTQYF. CDR3 coding DNA: TGTGCCAGCAGCCAAATCGGTCTACTCAGCACAGATACGCAGTATTTT.

V gene TRBV5-4 combines with J gene TRBJ2-2; 8 bases are a match to TRBD2. CDR3 length: 16 residues. Germline V lookup: CDR1 SGHNT, CDR2 YYREEE (reference sequence). Unmatched junction bases numbered 4, after V lost 0 bases and J lost 3 bases. The CDR3 sequence: CASSLDPAGDTGELFF. The CDR3 DNA reads as TGTGCCAGCAGCTTGGATCCAGCGGGGGACACCGGGGAGCTGTTTTTT.

This chain links TRBV10-3 with TRBJ2-5; 9 nucleotides match TRBD2. The J call may not be correct, given that the DNA end is closer to TRBJ2-7. This CDR3 is 16 amino acids long. Germline V CDR1 and CDR2: ENHRY, SYGVKD. The CDR3 loop reads CAISARLAASSYEQYF. The CDR3 bases are TGTGCCATCAGTGCCAGACTAGCGGCCAGCTCCTACGAGCAGTACTTC.

This chain connects TRBV27 to TRBJ2-7; TRBD1 agrees at 7 bases. Germline V CDR1 and CDR2: MNHEY, SMNVEV (reference sequence). CDR3 length equals 16 residues. Trimming at V came to 10 bases and at J to 1 base, leaving 16 bases not matched to a gene. Here the CDR3 reads CATSVSPGTASYEQYF. For the CDR3, the DNA is TGTGCCACCTCCGTTTCCCCCGGGACAGCATCCTACGAGCAGTACTTC.

This chain joins TRBV7-6 and TRBJ2-7; D may be TRBD1 (6 bases). CDR1 and CDR2 from the germline V gene are SGHVS and FNYEAQ. V was trimmed by 5 bases and J by 2 bases, leaving 25 bases between them. The CDR3 has 18 amino acids. CDR3 residues: CASSPRFKGTTFTYEQYF. The DNA of the CDR3 is TGTGCCAGCAGCCCCCGATTTAAGGGGACAACTTTTACCTACGAGCAGTACTTC.

V and J are TRBV5-1 and TRBJ2-7; 10 positions agree with TRBD1. Looked up from germline, CDR1 is SGHRS and CDR2 is YFSETQ. V lost 4 bases to trimming and J lost 6 bases; unmatched junction nucleotides: 7. The CDR3 runs 14 residues. For the CDR3, the DNA is TGCGCCAGCAGCCTGGGGGACAGGGGTCGCGAGCAGTACTTC. Its protein is CASSLGDRGREQYF.

This clone was counted only a few times. The chain employs TRBV6-5 and TRBJ1-6; maybe TRBD1 (5 bases). This CDR3 is 14 amino acids long. Per the germline V gene, CDR1 is MNHEY and CDR2 is SVGAGI. Trimming pared 2 bases from V and 8 bases from J, leaving 10 bases between. This CDR3 is CASSYTSTDSPLHF. CDR3 in DNA: TGTGCCAGCAGTTACACGTCGACAGATTCACCCCTCCACTTT.

The CDR3 DNA reads TGCGCCAGCAGCTTGATGGGGGGGCCCGCCCACGAGCAGTACTTC. This codes for CASSLMGGPAHEQYF. The chain joins TRBV5-1 to TRBJ2-5; D possibly corresponds to TRBD2 (7 bases). Matching the DNA end better, TRBJ2-7 makes the J call doubtful. This CDR3 has 15 residues. Germline assignment: CDR1 SGHRS and CDR2 YFSETQ.

The chain has TRBV4-3 and TRBJ1-1, with TRBD1 matching over 10 bases. CDR3 length equals 17 residues. J gave up 3 bases and V 0 bases, and 7 bases lay outside the gene matches. The germline V gene has CDR1 LGHNA and CDR2 YSLEER. The CDR3 sequence is CASSQDLSTGGYTEAFF. The DNA of the CDR3 is TGCGCCAGCAGCCAAGATCTATCGACAGGGGGCTACACTGAAGCTTTCTTT.

The gene calls are TRBV5-1 and TRBJ1-1; 9 nucleotides align to TRBD1. The ends lost 2 bases at V and 4 bases at J; junction bases unmatched: 6. The CDR3 loop spans 15 amino acids. Germline loops: CDR1 SGHRS, CDR2 YFSETQ. CDR3 protein: CASSLQGALPTEAFF. In nucleotides, the CDR3 is TGCGCCAGCAGCTTACAGGGGGCGCTCCCCACTGAAGCTTTCTTT.

The chain joins TRBV15 to TRBJ2-1, with 7 nucleotides matching TRBD2. Germline CDR1 and CDR2: LNHNV and YYDKDF (reference sequence). V dropped 3 bases and J dropped 3; count of bases not matched to a gene: 5. The CDR3 extends over 15 amino acids. The CDR3 protein is CATSSDGRYYNEQFF. The DNA for the CDR3 is TGTGCCACCAGCAGCGACGGGAGGTACTACAATGAGCAGTTCTTC.

About this clone: At one end the junction does not follow the germline gene, possibly because of a read error. V gene TRBV7-8 combines with J gene TRBJ1-5; D unresolved. The CDR3 has 14 residues. CDR1 is SGHVS, CDR2 FQNEAQ, per germline. CDR3 bases: TGTGCCAGCAGCCTAGCAATCGACCCTCAGCCCCAGCATTTT. It codes for CASSLAIDPQPQHF.

The sample holds a few counts of this clone. The rearrangement uses TRBV21-1 and TRBJ1-4. TRBV21-1 is a known pseudogene. The CDR3 runs 15 residues. CDR3 sequence reads: CASSKATVTNEKLFF. The CDR3 DNA sequence: TGTGCCAGCAGCAAAGCGACGGTAACTAATGAAAAACTGTTTTTT.

The rearrangement uses TRBV28 and TRBJ1-5; the match to TRBD1 covers 9 bases. V shed 2 bases, J shed 6 bases, and the junction held 8 bases outside the gene matches. CDR3 length: 16 amino acids. CDR1 is MDHEN, CDR2 SYDVKM, per germline. DNA of the CDR3: TGTGCCAGCAGTTTACAACGGGACAGGGCTCGTCAGCCCCAGCATTTT. Translation gives CASSLQRDRARQPQHF.

The rearrangement joins TRBV2 to TRBJ2-7, with 8 bases fitting TRBD2. The V gene end was trimmed by 1 base and the J gene end by 5 bases; junction bases not matched to a gene: 10. Germline V gene lookup returns CDR1 SNHLY and CDR2 FYNNEI. The CDR3 runs to 16 residues. CDR3 amino acids: CASSEDAAGGVDEQYF. CDR3 coding DNA: TGTGCCAGCAGTGAAGACGCGGCGGGGGGCGTCGACGAGCAGTACTTC.

The CDR3 DNA is TGTGCCAGCAGCTTATTAGGGCAGGGAGGGGGAGAGCAGTTCTTC. Its translation: CASSLLGQGGGEQFF. V gene TRBV7-8 combines with J gene TRBJ2-1, with D maybe TRBD2 (7 bases). The CDR3 is made up of 15 amino acids. Germline assignment: CDR1 SGHVS and CDR2 FQNEAQ. V gave up 2 bases and J gave up 10 bases, with 18 bases separating them.

This clone was seen only a few times. This chain links TRBV29-1 with TRBJ1-1; possible D gene TRBD1, 5 bases. V was trimmed by 7 bases and J by 4 bases, leaving 10 bases between them. Germline loops: CDR1 SQVTM, CDR2 ANQGSEA. The CDR3 consists of 11 residues. The CDR3 DNA reads as TGCAGCGCGGGGGAGGTCACTGAAGCTTTCTTT. Encoded protein: CSAGEVTEAFF.

The chain is built from TRBV7-2 and TRBJ1-1, with D unclear. Germline lookup yields CDR1 SGHTA and CDR2 FQGNSA. This CDR3 region has 15 residues. V dropped 1 base and J dropped 4 bases, with 13 bases sitting between them. CDR3 DNA: TGTGCCAGCAGCTTAGGTCGGGGTTTAGGCACTGAAGCTTTCTTT. As protein: CASSLGRGLGTEAFF.

J is TRBJ2-3 and V is TRBV5-4, with D hard to call. V was shortened by 2 bases and J by 0 bases, with 7 bases between the two germline ends. This CDR3 spans 14 amino acids. Germline V CDR1 and CDR2: SGHNT, YYREEE (reference sequence). The CDR3 sequence: CASSFGRSTDTQYF. CDR3 DNA sequence: TGTGCCAGCAGCTTTGGTCGGAGCACAGATACGCAGTATTTT.

The V call is TRBV27, the J call TRBJ2-3; 7 bases agree with TRBD2. Germline lookup yields CDR1 MNHEY and CDR2 SMNVEV (reference sequence). V was clipped by 6 bases and J by 8 bases; unmatched bases: 17. This CDR3 has 16 amino acids. CDR3 in amino acids: CASSIALAGPLGTQYF. The CDR3 nucleotides are TGTGCCAGCAGCATCGCGTTAGCGGGCCCCCTAGGTACGCAGTATTTT.

The chain links TRBV28 to TRBJ1-5; a weak D match, TRBD1 (6 bases). The CDR3 has 14 amino acids. Trimming left V 5 bases short and J 4 bases short, with 12 bases between. CDR1 is MDHEN, CDR2 SYDVKM, per germline. The CDR3 reads CASSRPGTNQPQHF. Here the CDR3 DNA reads TGTGCCAGCAGTCGACCCGGGACAAATCAGCCCCAGCATTTT.

About this clone: One end of the junction does not line up with germline, which may come from a read error. The rearrangement links TRBV20-1 to TRBJ2-7; D gene unclear. This CDR3 comprises 10 residues. The germline CDR1 and CDR2 sequences are DFQATT and SNEGSKA (reference sequence). The CDR3 coding sequence is TGCAGTGCTAGAGACCTGTCTCAGAACTTC. Translated, it gives CSARDLSQNF.

CDR3: CASSGTSGSNQETQYF. For the CDR3, the DNA is TGTGCCAGCAGTGGGACTAGCGGGTCAAATCAAGAGACCCAGTACTTC. The chain employs TRBV6-1 and TRBJ2-5, with TRBD2 matching over 11 bases. This CDR3 region has 16 residues. Germline V CDR1 and CDR2: MNHNS, SASEGT. Germline trimming cut 4 bases from V and 2 bases from J; bases unmatched to any gene: 6.

This clone was recorded only once. The chain links TRBV10-3 to TRBJ2-5; D is ambiguous. Germline V gives CDR1 ENHRY, CDR2 SYGVKD. The CDR3 has 15 residues. The V end lost 6 bases, the J end lost 3 bases, and 17 bases lay between the germline ends. The DNA for the CDR3 is TGTGCCATCAGGGAGATAGGAGCCCCTAAAGAGACCCAGTACTTC. Its protein is CAIREIGAPKETQYF.

This clone was detected once. The rearrangement uses TRBV28 and TRBJ2-5; the match to TRBD1 covers 8 bases. From germline, CDR1 is MDHEN and CDR2 SYDVKM. V was clipped by 1 base and J by 5 bases; unmatched bases: 3. The CDR3 totals 14 residues. The CDR3 nucleotides read TGTGCCAGCAGTTTATTCAGGGGGCGCGAGACCCAGTACTTC. Its translation is CASSLFRGRETQYF. The variable domain in full, completed from reference TRBV28 and TRBJ2-5, reads DVKVTQSSRYLVKRTGEKVFLECVQDMDHENMFWYRQDPGLGLRLIYFSYDVKMKEKGDIPEGYSVSREKKERFSLILESASTNQTSMYLCASSLFRGRETQYFGPGTRLLVL.

The chain uses TRBV11-3 and TRBJ2-1; 15 positions match TRBD2. J lost 8 bases, V lost 1 base, and 3 bases had no gene match. Germline V gene data show CDR1 as SGHNT and CDR2 as YENEEA. The CDR3 contains 16 residues. The CDR3 sequence is CASSLVGTSGRHEQFF. The CDR3 DNA reads TGTGCCAGCAGCTTAGTGGGGACTAGCGGGAGGCATGAGCAGTTCTTC.

The chain employs TRBV28 and TRBJ2-7; D possibly corresponds to TRBD1 (6 bases). The germline CDR1 and CDR2 sequences are MDHEN and SYDVKM. Deletions cut 4 bases from V and 2 bases from J, with 9 bases between. This CDR3 has 13 residues. The CDR3 loop reads CASSWDIPYEQYF. CDR3 DNA sequence: TGTGCCAGCAGTTGGGACATCCCCTACGAGCAGTACTTC.

The rearrangement joins TRBV27 to TRBJ2-1; D unclear. With 6 bases removed from V and 4 bases from J, the gap between germline ends came to 4 bases. Per the germline V gene, CDR1 is MNHEY and CDR2 is SMNVEV (reference sequence). This CDR3 is 11 amino acids long. CDR3 sequence reads: CASRTYNEQFF. CDR3 bases: TGTGCCAGCAGGACTTACAATGAGCAGTTCTTC.

The chain uses TRBV4-3 and TRBJ1-4; 7 positions agree with TRBD1. Trimming at V came to 0 bases and at J to 8 bases, leaving 9 bases not matched to a gene. Per germline, CDR1 LGHNA and CDR2 YSLEER. The CDR3 loop spans 16 amino acids. In DNA, the CDR3 is TGCGCCAGCAGCCAAGATAGGCGGCAGGGGGGGGAAAAACTGTTTTTT. This translates into CASSQDRRQGGEKLFF.

The V call is TRBV11-1, the J call TRBJ2-1; tentative D call: TRBD1 (5 bases). Germline CDR1 reads SGHAT; CDR2 reads FQDESV (reference sequence). V was pared by 7 bases and J by 1 base, with 17 bases between. This CDR3 contains 16 residues. The CDR3 loop reads CASNPQGSRSYNEQFF. CDR3 DNA sequence: TGTGCCAGCAACCCCCAGGGTAGTCGGTCCTACAATGAGCAGTTCTTC.